One and the same sample provided the 16 T cell receptor beta chains below, sequenced in a study of blood T cell repertoires in COVID-19. Only in-frame clones appear in the TCRdb table, and some are missing; sequencing was by immunoSEQ multiplex PCR. Among about 440,000 clones listed, roughly 88% were seen once. Sequencing was performed on PBMCs or T cells enriched from blood (not recorded which). All receptors derive from a man younger than 35 who had recovered from COVID-19.

This clone came up a few times. V gene TRBV5-5 combines with J gene TRBJ2-5, with D perhaps matching TRBD2 (6 bases). Germline CDR1 and CDR2: SGHKS and YYEKEE (reference sequence). The length of the CDR3 is 15 residues. Trimming took 0 bases from V and 10 from J, leaving 19 bases between them. The CDR3 coding sequence is TGTGCCAGCAGCTTGGGGACTAATTCCCGTTCGGTCCAGTACTTC. This encodes CASSLGTNSRSVQYF.

The chain recombines TRBV7-6 with TRBJ2-5; 7 nucleotides align to TRBD2. Losses at the gene ends were 1 base for V and 4 bases for J; bases not matched to a gene: 9. Germline V gives CDR1 SGHVS, CDR2 FNYEAQ. The length of the CDR3 is 16 residues. The CDR3 is CASSLGSAGVRETQYF. CDR3 nucleotide sequence: TGTGCCAGCAGCTTAGGTTCCGCGGGAGTACGAGAGACCCAGTACTTC.

V usage is TRBV12-3 or TRBV12-4 and J usage is TRBJ1-1; 7 bases fit TRBD1. Unmatched junction bases numbered 2, after V lost 6 bases and J lost 1 base. The CDR3 length is 13 residues. In DNA, the CDR3 is TGTGCCAGCAGGGGGGACAGGAACACTGAAGCTTTCTTT. Translated: CASRGDRNTEAFF.

V usage is TRBV19 and J usage is TRBJ2-1; TRBD1 matches 10 bases. The CDR3 contains 14 residues. The germline V gene has CDR1 LNHDA and CDR2 SQIVND (reference sequence). V trimming: 2 bases; J trimming: 9 bases; junction bases outside the gene matches: 4. The CDR3: CASSIRDRGFEQFF. CDR3 bases: TGTGCCAGTAGTATAAGGGACAGGGGTTTTGAGCAGTTCTTC.

The genes are TRBV5-5 and TRBJ1-3; no definite D call. V shed 3 bases and J shed 1 base, with 8 bases lying between them. Germline CDR1 is SGHKS and CDR2 is YYEKEE (reference sequence). The CDR3 contains 14 residues. The CDR3 here is CASSSGLSGNTIYF. The DNA for the CDR3 is TGTGCCAGCAGCTCCGGACTTTCTGGAAACACCATATATTTT.

The rearrangement links TRBV2 to TRBJ2-6; D call uncertain. CDR1 and CDR2 (germline): SNHLY, FYNNEI. V gave up 7 bases and J gave up 0 bases, with 16 bases separating them. CDR3 size: 17 residues. Here the CDR3 DNA reads TGTGCCAGCACCGCGGCAGCAAAATTCTCTGGGGCCAACGTCCTGACTTTC. Translated, it gives CASTAAAKFSGANVLTF.

The chain has TRBV7-9 and TRBJ2-7, with D unclear. The V end was cut by 5 bases, the J end by 1 base, with 12 bases between. The germline V gene encodes CDR1 SEHNR and CDR2 FQNEAQ (reference sequence). CDR3 length: 14 residues. CDR3 sequence: CASSPPGFSYEQYF. The CDR3 DNA reads as TGTGCCAGCAGCCCCCCTGGCTTTTCCTACGAGCAGTACTTC.

The chain carries TRBV5-4 and TRBJ1-2, with D uncertain. V was pared by 6 bases and J by 4 bases, with 25 bases between. CDR3 size: 17 residues. Germline V gene sequence: CDR1 SGHNT, CDR2 YYREEE (reference sequence). In nucleotides, the CDR3 is TGTGCCAGCACTTCTAGGCTGAGTCGCACCCCTACCTATGGCTACACCTTC. Translation gives CASTSRLSRTPTYGYTF.

The V gene is TRBV27, the J gene TRBJ1-2; 7 bases agree with TRBD1. Germline CDR1 and CDR2: MNHEY and SMNVEV (reference sequence). This CDR3 has 14 residues. V lost 1 base and J lost 4; bases outside the gene matches: 3. CDR3 loop: CASSLYPGGYGYTF. DNA for the CDR3: TGTGCCAGCAGTTTATATCCAGGGGGCTATGGCTACACCTTC.

The chain uses TRBV5-1 and TRBJ1-3, with 11 bases fitting TRBD1. Germline V gene data show CDR1 as SGHRS and CDR2 as YFSETQ. V lost 2 bases and J lost 16; bases outside the gene matches: 11. There are 14 residues in the CDR3. The CDR3 nucleotides are TGCGCCAGCAGCTTTTCGGGACAGGGGGACCAATTGTATTTT. Translating gives CASSFSGQGDQLYF.

The rearrangement joins TRBV6-2 or TRBV6-3 to TRBJ2-1, with no clear D. Germline CDR1 is MNHEY and CDR2 is SVGEGT. The V end lost 0 bases, the J end lost 4 bases, and 19 bases lay between the germline ends. The CDR3 runs 18 residues. The CDR3 nucleotides are TGTGCCAGCAGTTACTCGATCTCTTCAACTACCGCGTACAATGAGCAGTTCTTC. It translates to CASSYSISSTTAYNEQFF.

CDR3 in DNA: TGTGCCAGCAGCGTAGGCGGGGGGATGAACACTGAAGCTTTCTTT. Its protein product is CASSVGGGMNTEAFF. This rearrangement joins TRBV9 to TRBJ1-1, with a tentative D call TRBD1 (5 bases). The germline V gene has CDR1 SGDLS and CDR2 YYNGEE. V lost 0 bases and J lost 0, with 9 bases in between. The CDR3 contains 15 residues.

V gene TRBV7-2 combines with J gene TRBJ2-5; 11 positions agree with TRBD2. The germline V gene encodes CDR1 SGHTA and CDR2 FQGNSA. The trim removed 3 bases at V and 5 bases at J, leaving 8 bases unmatched. The CDR3 has 16 amino acids. CDR3 sequence reads: CASSLGIAGGPETQYF. DNA for the CDR3: TGTGCCAGCAGCTTGGGAATAGCGGGGGGGCCGGAGACCCAGTACTTC. Variable domain in full (rest from reference TRBV7-2 and TRBJ2-5): GAGVSQSPSNKVTEKGKDVELRCDPISGHTALYWYRQSLGQGLEFLIYFQGNSAPDKSGLPSDRFSAERTGGSVSTLTIQRTQQEDSAVYLCASSLGIAGGPETQYFGPGTRLLVL.

The chain is built from TRBV9 and TRBJ1-2, with D uncertain. The CDR3 is 14 amino acids. The germline gives CDR1 SGDLS, CDR2 YYNGEE. Trimming stripped 0 bases from V and 1 base from J, with 7 bases between. DNA for the CDR3: TGTGCCAGCAGCGTAGATTCCTTTAACTATGGCTACACCTTC. As protein: CASSVDSFNYGYTF.

The genes are TRBV3-1 (or the pseudogene TRBV3-2) and TRBJ1-6; D remains unclear. The V and J ends lost 6 bases and 9 bases respectively, with 15 bases between them. Germline V gene data show CDR1 as LGHDT and CDR2 as YNNKEL (reference sequence). This CDR3 spans 14 amino acids. CDR3 bases: TGTGCCAGCAGACTGCCGCTACGGGGTTCACCCCTCCACTTT. Residues: CASRLPLRGSPLHF.

This clone was counted a single time. J is TRBJ1-1 and V is TRBV2, with 7 positions matching TRBD1. The CDR3 is 14 amino acids. Germline CDR1 is SNHLY and CDR2 is FYNNEI. V lost 6 bases to trimming and J lost 4 bases; unmatched junction nucleotides: 8. For the CDR3, the DNA is TGTGCCAGCAGCGACCGGCCAGGGGGCACTGAAGCTTTCTTT. The encoded protein is CASSDRPGGTEAFF. The whole variable domain, remainder taken from reference TRBV2 and TRBJ1-1, is EPEVTQTPSHQVTQMGQEVILRCVPISNHLYFYWYRQILGQKVEFLVSFYNNEISEKSEIFDDQFSVERPDGSNFTLKIRSTKLEDSAMYFCASSDRPGGTEAFFGQGTRLTVV.